This entry is about one TCR beta chain. Its target is not known. This entry belongs to a study of T-cell memory formation after mild COVID-19. Looking at the study overall: TCR clusters were largely donor specific.

Study-wide points: Cross-reactive memory appears to have joined, as suggested by some responding clones showing up in pre-infection memory. Day 15 to 85 contracting clones showed balanced CD4/CD8; day 15 to 37 expanders favored CD4+. Whether day 37 second-wave clones are SARS-CoV-2-specific was not confirmed.

TCRdb re-analysed the 5' RACE reads in MiXCR, keeping a single row per CDR3 protein. The data contain about 250,000 distinct CDR3 sequences, 15% of them singletons. The clonotype originates from an adult woman who had mild COVID-19 (a few samples of this study predate the infection). Cell type and time point are not known. The sequenced sample was PBMCs or a T cell subset sorted from them (not recorded which).

The CDR3 sequence: CSAGQGASTEAFF. The DNA of the CDR3 is TGCAGTGCTGGTCAGGGGGCGTCGACTGAAGCTTTCTTT. V is TRBV20-1 and J is TRBJ1-1; TRBD1 agrees at 8 bases. The CDR3 consists of 13 residues. V lost 5 bases to trimming and J lost 5 bases; unmatched junction nucleotides: 7. The germline gives CDR1 DFQATT, CDR2 SNEGSKA (reference sequence).